This entry concerns a single T cell receptor delta chain. This is likely an artifact of a read error, given a far larger clone one base away. Other DNA sequences from this sample encode an identical CDR3 as well. TCRdb reanalyzed the RT-PCR reads using CATT. The repertoire has several hundred delta-chain clones, about 5.5% of them found once; the top ten carry roughly 85%. The data originate from a study of gamma-delta T cells after stem cell transplantation. The V and J ends lost 0 bases and 1 base, in that order; junction bases with no gene match: 7. From germline, CDR1 is GEAIGNYY and CDR2 EKD. This CDR3 has 18 residues.

Sample: gamma-delta T cells. The chain recombines TRDV2 with TRDJ1; 13 bases are a match to TRDD3. The TCR comes from a human donor. It is not recorded whose cells these are; they may come from a transplant donor. CDR3 coding DNA: TGTGCCTGTGACACCGTAGGTACTGGGGGATACGCCACCGATAAACTCATCTTT. Protein sequence: CACDTVGTGGYATDKLIF.